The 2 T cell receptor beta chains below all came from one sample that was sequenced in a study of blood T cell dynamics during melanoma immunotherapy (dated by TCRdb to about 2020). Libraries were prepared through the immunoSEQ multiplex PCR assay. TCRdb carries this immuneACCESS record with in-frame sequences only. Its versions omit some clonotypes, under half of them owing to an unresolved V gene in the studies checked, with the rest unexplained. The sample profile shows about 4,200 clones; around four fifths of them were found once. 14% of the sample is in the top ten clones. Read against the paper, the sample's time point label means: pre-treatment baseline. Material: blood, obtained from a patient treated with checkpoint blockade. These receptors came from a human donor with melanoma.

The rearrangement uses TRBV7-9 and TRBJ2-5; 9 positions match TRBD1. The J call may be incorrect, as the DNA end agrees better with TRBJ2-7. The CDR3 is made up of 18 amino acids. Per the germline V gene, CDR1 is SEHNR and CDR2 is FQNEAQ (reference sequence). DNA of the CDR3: TGTGCCAGCAGCCATTCCGGGACAGGGTTTTACTTGGGCTACGAGCAGTACTTC. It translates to CASSHSGTGFYLGYEQYF.

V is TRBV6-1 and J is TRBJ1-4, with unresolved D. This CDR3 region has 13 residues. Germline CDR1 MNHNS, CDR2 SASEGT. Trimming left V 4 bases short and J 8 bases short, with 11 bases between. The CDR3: CASSVRRREKLFF. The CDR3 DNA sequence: TGTGCCAGCAGTGTGAGAAGGCGAGAAAAACTGTTTTTT.